Below, 9 T cell receptor beta chains from the same sample are listed, as sequenced in a study of blood T cells in healthy people across ages. Using a J-beta primer mix together with a sample-barcoded 5' primer, a second PCR was run for roughly 6 to 12 cycles. TCRdb reprocessed the 5' RACE reads with MiXCR, giving one entry per CDR3 protein. The sample includes about 650,000 distinct CDR3 sequences, 32% of them seen just once. Sequencing used blood. Receptors originate from a woman of 80 years or more in good health.

The chain combines TRBV29-1 with TRBJ2-6; D gene uncertain. V lost 4 bases and J lost 0, with 13 bases in between. The CDR3 consists of 16 residues. Per germline, CDR1 SQVTM and CDR2 ANQGSEA. CDR3 sequence: CSVGSAGPSGANVLTF. The DNA of the CDR3 is TGCAGCGTTGGTTCGGCAGGACCCTCTGGGGCCAACGTCCTGACTTTC.

This clonotype was seen at least ten times. The chain links TRBV6-5 to TRBJ1-2, with TRBD1 as a possible D gene (5 bases). This CDR3 region has 15 residues. The V gene's germline CDR1 is MNHEY and CDR2 SVGAGI. V shed 8 bases and J shed 1 base, with 17 bases lying between them. The CDR3 DNA is TGTGCCAGCTGGGGGGTAGAAGCCGTTAACTATGGCTACACCTTC. This sequence encodes CASWGVEAVNYGYTF.

Ten or more counts support this clonotype. CDR3 in amino acids: CASSLAGTGSYNEQFF. CDR3 in DNA: TGTGCCAGCTCACTAGCCGGGACAGGCTCCTACAATGAGCAGTTCTTC. The V and J genes are TRBV18 and TRBJ2-1; 8 nucleotides agree with TRBD1. The J segment lost 0 bases and the V segment lost 4 bases, leaving 5 bases of the junction unmatched. The germline V gene encodes CDR1 KGHSH and CDR2 LQKENI. The CDR3 sequence is 16 residues long.

As for this clonotype: At one end the junction does not follow the germline gene, possibly because of a read error. This chain joins TRBV11-2 and TRBJ1-6, with a possible D match to TRBD1 (5 bases). CDR3 length: 15 residues. Germline V gene data show CDR1 as SGHAT and CDR2 as FQNNGV. The chain's CDR3 is CASSLARAGGSPRHF. Written as DNA, the CDR3 is TGTGCCAGCAGCTTAGCTAGGGCCGGGGGGTCACCCCGCCACTTT.

The chain has TRBV20-1 and TRBJ1-2; 11 bases are a match to TRBD1. J gave up 13 bases and V 0 bases, and 16 bases lay outside the gene matches. The CDR3 has 16 residues. Germline loops: CDR1 DFQATT, CDR2 SNEGSKA (reference sequence). The CDR3 bases are TGCAGTGCTAGAGATATTCCTTCTGGGACAGGGGGTGGTTGCACCTTC. Protein product: CSARDIPSGTGGGCTF.

The chain has TRBV4-2 and TRBJ2-7; D remains ambiguous. V was trimmed by 4 bases and J by 4 bases, leaving 20 bases between them. The CDR3 has 16 amino acids. From germline, CDR1 is LGHNA and CDR2 YNFKEQ. As DNA, the CDR3 is TGTGCCAGCAGCCCTATGGGTCAGAGTACAACTTACGAGCAGTACTTC. Its translation is CASSPMGQSTTYEQYF.

On this clonotype itself: This sequence may be a read error, since a much larger clone differs from it by one base. This sequence joins TRBV7-9 and TRBJ2-1; 9 bases are shared with TRBD1. From germline, CDR1 is SEHNR and CDR2 FQNEAQ (reference sequence). V lost 6 bases to trimming and J lost 13 bases; unmatched junction nucleotides: 10. The CDR3 runs to 13 residues. The CDR3 protein is CASSSDRGGTQFF. The CDR3 bases are TGTGCCAGCAGTTCGGACAGGGGAGGGACCCAGTTCTTC.

The V gene is TRBV6-5, the J gene TRBJ2-1; 9 positions match TRBD1. The CDR3 is made up of 14 amino acids. V was pared by 7 bases and J by 9 bases, with 10 bases of the junction left unmatched. From germline, CDR1 is MNHEY and CDR2 SVGAGI. CDR3 sequence reads: CASKTGTGRFEQFF. CDR3 nucleotides: TGTGCCAGCAAAACCGGGACAGGGAGGTTTGAGCAGTTCTTC.

The chain joins TRBV5-6 to TRBJ2-1; tentative D call: TRBD1 (6 bases). The germline V and J ends were trimmed by 0 bases and 8 bases, with 9 bases remaining between them. Germline CDR1 and CDR2: SGHDT and YYEEEE. The CDR3 runs to 13 residues. Here the CDR3 DNA reads TGTGCCAGCAGCTTGGCAGGGGCCCATGAGCAGTTCTTC. Its protein product is CASSLAGAHEQFF.